Sequencing of this T cell receptor beta chain was carried out in a study of cytomegalovirus exposure and HLA in healthy donors. General study points: Presence/absence analyses assumed roughly uniform sequencing depth across donors.

V lost 3 bases to trimming and J lost 2 bases, with 10 bases between them. Germline V lookup: CDR1 SGHDN, CDR2 FVKESK. This CDR3 is 15 amino acids long. This PCR relied on a set of 60 Vbeta primers and 13 Jbeta primers. The assay was immunoSEQ multiplex PCR, and TCRdb's table has in-frame clones only and misses some. The profile covers some 150,000 clones, with roughly 70% appearing a single time and 2.5% to 3% taken by the ten largest. With respect to this clone: Its antigen remains unidentified.

Sequences were obtained from PBMCs. V usage is TRBV14 and J usage is TRBJ2-2; possible D gene TRBD1, 6 bases. The sequence was collected from a woman between 25 and 40 years old in good health and CMV-seronegative. CDR3 in DNA: TGTGCCAGCAGCCACTGGACAGAAAACACCGGGGAGCTGTTTTTT. As protein: CASSHWTENTGELFF.